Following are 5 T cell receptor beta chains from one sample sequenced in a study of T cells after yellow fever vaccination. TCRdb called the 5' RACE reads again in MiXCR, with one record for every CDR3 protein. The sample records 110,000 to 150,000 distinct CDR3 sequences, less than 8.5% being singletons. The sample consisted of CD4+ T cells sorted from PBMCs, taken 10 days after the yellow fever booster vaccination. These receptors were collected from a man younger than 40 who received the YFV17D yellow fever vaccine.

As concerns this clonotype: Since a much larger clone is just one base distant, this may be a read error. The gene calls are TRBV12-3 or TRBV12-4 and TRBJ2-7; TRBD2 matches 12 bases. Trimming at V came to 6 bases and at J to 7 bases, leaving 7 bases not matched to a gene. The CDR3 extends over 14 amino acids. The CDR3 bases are TGTGCCAGCAGAACTAGCGGGAGGACCTGGGAGCAGTACTTC. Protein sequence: CASRTSGRTWEQYF.

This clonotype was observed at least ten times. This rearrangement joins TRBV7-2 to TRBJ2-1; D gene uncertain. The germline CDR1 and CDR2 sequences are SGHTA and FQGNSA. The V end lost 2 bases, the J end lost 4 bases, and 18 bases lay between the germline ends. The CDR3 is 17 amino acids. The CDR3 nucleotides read TGTGCCAGCAGCTTACAGGCTCCCCTGCTGGGGTACAATGAGCAGTTCTTC. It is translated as CASSLQAPLLGYNEQFF.

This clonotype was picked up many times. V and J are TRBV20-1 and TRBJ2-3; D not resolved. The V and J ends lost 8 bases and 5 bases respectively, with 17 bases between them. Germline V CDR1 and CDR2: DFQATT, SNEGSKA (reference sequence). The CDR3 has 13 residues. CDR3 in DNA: TGCAGTACGTCAGCCACGACTTTAGATACGCAGTATTTT. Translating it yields CSTSATTLDTQYF.

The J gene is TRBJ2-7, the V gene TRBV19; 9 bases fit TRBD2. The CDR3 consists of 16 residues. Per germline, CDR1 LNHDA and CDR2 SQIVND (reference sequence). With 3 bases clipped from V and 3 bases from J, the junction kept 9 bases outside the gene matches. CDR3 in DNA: TGTGCCAGTAGTATCGCGCTAGCGGGATCATTCTACGAGCAGTACTTC. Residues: CASSIALAGSFYEQYF.

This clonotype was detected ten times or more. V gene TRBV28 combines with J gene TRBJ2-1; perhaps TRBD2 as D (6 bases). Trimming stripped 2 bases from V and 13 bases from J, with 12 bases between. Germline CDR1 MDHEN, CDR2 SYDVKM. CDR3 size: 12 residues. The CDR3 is CASSLAGRSQFF. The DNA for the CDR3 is TGTGCCAGCAGTTTAGCCGGGAGAAGTCAGTTCTTC.